This entry is about one T cell receptor beta chain. Its antigen is undetermined. The data were obtained in a study of T cell responses to AZD1222 COVID-19 vaccine. Regarding the study as a whole: As reported, nearly half of all spike-specific TCRs target variant regions that are unmutated. Spike-specific TCRs gained breadth and depth after people received two AZD1222 doses.

The assay was immunoSEQ multiplex PCR, and TCRdb's table has in-frame clones only and misses some. The sample holds about 97,000 clones, approximately 91% seen once. The CDR3 spans 12 residues. Trimming stripped 4 bases from V and 4 bases from J, with 6 bases between. Germline V CDR1 and CDR2: SNHLY, FYNNEI. The source material was peripheral blood, sampled on day 0 of AZD1222 vaccination. The TCR sequence derives from an adult in good health. This rearrangement joins TRBV2 to TRBJ2-3; D uncertain. DNA of the CDR3: TGTGCCAGCAGTGCCCTAGCAGATACGCAGTATTTT. Protein: CASSALADTQYF. Filled out from reference TRBV2 and TRBJ2-3, the complete variable domain reads EPEVTQTPSHQVTQMGQEVILRCVPISNHLYFYWYRQILGQKVEFLVSFYNNEISEKSEIFDDQFSVERPDGSNFTLKIRSTKLEDSAMYFCASSALADTQYFGPGTRLTVL.